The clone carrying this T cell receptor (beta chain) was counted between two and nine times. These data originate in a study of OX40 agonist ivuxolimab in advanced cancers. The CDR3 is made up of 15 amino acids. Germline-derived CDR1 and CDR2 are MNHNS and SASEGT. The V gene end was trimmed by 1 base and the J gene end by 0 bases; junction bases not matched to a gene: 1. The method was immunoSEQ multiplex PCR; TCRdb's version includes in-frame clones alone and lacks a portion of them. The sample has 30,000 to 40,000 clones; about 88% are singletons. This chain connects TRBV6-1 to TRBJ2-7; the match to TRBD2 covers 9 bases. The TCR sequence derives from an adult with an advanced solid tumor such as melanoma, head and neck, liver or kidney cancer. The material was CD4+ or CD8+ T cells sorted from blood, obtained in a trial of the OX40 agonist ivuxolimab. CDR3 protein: CASSEGGGGSYEQYF. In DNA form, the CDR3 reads TGTGCCAGCAGTGAAGGCGGGGGGGGCTCCTACGAGCAGTACTTC.